These T cell receptor beta chains were read from a single sample in a study of blood T cell repertoires in COVID-19. The table came from immunoSEQ multiplex PCR; TCRdb's copy has only in-frame clones and leaves some out. The sample contains just over 75,000 clones, approximately 80% of which appear only once. The specimen sequenced was peripheral blood. All receptors derive from a man in his sixties with active or convalescent COVID-19. The conserved cysteine and the conserved F or W are not part of the CDR3 here. Clone size is not always given. Where it is, it says once, few, many or a class for expanded clones.

j_gene: TRBJ2-6
abundance: -
v_gene: TRBV2
CDR3aa: ASIRTSLYGANVLT

j_gene: TRBJ2-3
abundance: -
v_gene: TRBV5-4
CDR3aa: ASSFTRDRGDTQY

j_gene: TRBJ1-1
abundance: -
v_gene: TRBV9
CDR3aa: ASSVVGGVGLNTEAF

j_gene: TRBJ1-5
abundance: -
v_gene: TRBV6-5
CDR3aa: ASASEGQPQH

j_gene: TRBJ2-5
abundance: -
v_gene: TRBV5-6
CDR3aa: ASSPTPIGAPQETQY

j_gene: TRBJ1-3
abundance: -
v_gene: TRBV6-5
CDR3aa: ASSYSSGVGNTIY

j_gene: TRBJ2-3
abundance: -
v_gene: TRBV6-2/TRBV6-3
CDR3aa: ASSYVLAGGPDTQY

j_gene: TRBJ2-3
abundance: -
v_gene: TRBV3-1/TRBV3-2
CDR3aa: ASSPTERGTDTQY

j_gene: TRBJ1-2
abundance: -
v_gene: TRBV29-1
CDR3aa: SVAPQGDYGYT

j_gene: TRBJ1-1
abundance: -
v_gene: TRBV2
CDR3aa: ASRSRGDTEAF

j_gene: TRBJ2-3
abundance: -
v_gene: TRBV9
CDR3aa: ASSVVAGGHTDTQY

j_gene: TRBJ2-3
abundance: -
v_gene: TRBV5-4
CDR3aa: ASSLGLAGGITDTQY

j_gene: TRBJ1-5
abundance: -
v_gene: TRBV6-4
CDR3aa: ASSDYSGQPQH

j_gene: TRBJ1-4
abundance: -
v_gene: TRBV27
CDR3aa: ASSPRGNPGEKLF

j_gene: TRBJ1-3
abundance: -
v_gene: TRBV9
CDR3aa: ASSEQGGNTIY

j_gene: TRBJ2-7
abundance: many
v_gene: TRBV5-5
CDR3aa: ASSLRSGEQY

j_gene: TRBJ1-1
abundance: -
v_gene: TRBV5-1
CDR3aa: ASSLGLGDTEAF

j_gene: TRBJ2-4
abundance: -
v_gene: TRBV6-5
CDR3aa: ASSLGEAGNIQY

j_gene: TRBJ1-1
abundance: -
v_gene: TRBV4-2
CDR3aa: ASSHSDWDNEAF

j_gene: TRBJ2-7
abundance: -
v_gene: TRBV7-8
CDR3aa: ASSLRQGAGEQY

j_gene: TRBJ1-5
abundance: -
v_gene: TRBV6-1
CDR3aa: ASSEAYSNQPQH

j_gene: TRBJ2-7
abundance: few
v_gene: TRBV29-1
CDR3aa: SVADSTYEQY

j_gene: TRBJ1-3
abundance: few
v_gene: TRBV3-1/TRBV3-2
CDR3aa: ASSQGPGTIY

j_gene: TRBJ1-1
abundance: few
v_gene: TRBV4-3
CDR3aa: ASSWGQGGTEAF

j_gene: TRBJ2-3
abundance: -
v_gene: TRBV9
CDR3aa: ASSEVLAGGTDTQY

j_gene: TRBJ1-5
abundance: -
v_gene: TRBV6-2/TRBV6-3
CDR3aa: ASSFFGTDNQPQH

j_gene: TRBJ1-2
abundance: -
v_gene: TRBV27
CDR3aa: ASSLSAGKNYGYT

j_gene: TRBJ2-7
abundance: -
v_gene: TRBV7-2
CDR3aa: ASSTDSGESYEQY

j_gene: TRBJ1-1
abundance: -
v_gene: TRBV6-6
CDR3aa: ASQGAGGEAF

j_gene: TRBJ2-3
abundance: -
v_gene: TRBV21-1
CDR3aa: ASIRPQPGQVIRSTDTQY

j_gene: TRBJ1-2
abundance: -
v_gene: TRBV6-5
CDR3aa: ASSYSWLQNYGYT

j_gene: TRBJ2-7
abundance: -
v_gene: TRBV12-3/TRBV12-4
CDR3aa: ASRPTGTYEQY

j_gene: TRBJ2-7
abundance: -
v_gene: TRBV11-1
CDR3aa: ASSTGVEQY